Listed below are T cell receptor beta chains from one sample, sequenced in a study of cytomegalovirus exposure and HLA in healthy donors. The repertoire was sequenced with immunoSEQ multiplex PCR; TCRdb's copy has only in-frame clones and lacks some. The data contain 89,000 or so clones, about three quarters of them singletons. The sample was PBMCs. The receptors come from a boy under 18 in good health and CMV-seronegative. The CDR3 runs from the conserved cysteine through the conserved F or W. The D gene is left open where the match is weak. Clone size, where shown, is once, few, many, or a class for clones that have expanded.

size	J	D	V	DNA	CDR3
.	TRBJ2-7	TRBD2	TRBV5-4	TGTGCCAGCAGCTTGGTAGCGGGAGGGCCAACCTACGAGCAGTACTTC	CASSLVAGGPTYEQYF
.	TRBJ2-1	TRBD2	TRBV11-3	TGTGCCAGCAGTCATATACCGGGACTAGTTGATGAGCAGTTCTTC	CASSHIPGLVDEQFF
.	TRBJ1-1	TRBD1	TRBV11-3	TGTGCCAGCAGCATCGGGACAGGGGGCATAGACACTGAAGCTTTCTTT	CASSIGTGGIDTEAFF
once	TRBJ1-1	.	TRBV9	TGTGCCAGCAGCGTAGGTAGCAGGGGCGACACTGAAGCTTTCTTT	CASSVGSRGDTEAFF
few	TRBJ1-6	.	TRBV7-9	TGTGCCAGCACCCCGGGGAATTCACCCCTCCACTTT	CASTPGNSPLHF
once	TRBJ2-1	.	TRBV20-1	TGCAGTGCTAGAGAAGGCGGGGAGCAGTTCTTC	CSAREGGEQFF
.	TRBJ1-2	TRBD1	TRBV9	TGTGCCAGCAGACGGACAGGGGGCGACTATGGCTACACCTTC	CASRRTGGDYGYTF
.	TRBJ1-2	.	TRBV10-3	TGTGCCATCAGGGCTTCAGGCTGGGAGGGCTACACCTTC	CAIRASGWEGYTF
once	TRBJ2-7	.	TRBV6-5	TGTGCCAGCAATGTGGGGGACAAGCAGTACTTC	CASNVGDKQYF
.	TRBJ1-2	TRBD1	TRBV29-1	TGCAGCGTTGAAATGGACAGGGGAAACAGTGGCTACACCTTC	CSVEMDRGNSGYTF
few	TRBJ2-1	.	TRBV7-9	TGTGCCAGCAGCTTAAGTGAGGGGGATAGCAATGAGCAGTTCTTC	CASSLSEGDSNEQFF
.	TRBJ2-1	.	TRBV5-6	TGTGCCAGCAGCTTGGGGTACGGTAGTGGTGAGCAGTTCTTC	CASSLGYGSGEQFF
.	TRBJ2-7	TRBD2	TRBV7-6	TGTGCCAGCAGCAACAGCGGGGGGCAAAAGGATTACGAGCAGTACTTC	CASSNSGGQKDYEQYF
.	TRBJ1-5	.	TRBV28	TGTGCCAGCAGTTCCGAGACAGGCCGCAATCAGCCCCAGCATTTT	CASSSETGRNQPQHF
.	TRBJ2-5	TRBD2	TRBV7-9	TGTGCCAGCAGCTTAGGACTAGCGGAAGAGACCCAGTACTTC	CASSLGLAEETQYF
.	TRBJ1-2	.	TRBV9	TGTGCCAGCAGCCGAGTTGAGGGGCCGGGGACTAACGGCTACACCTTC	CASSRVEGPGTNGYTF
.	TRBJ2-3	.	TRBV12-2	TGTGCAAGTCGCTTAGGAGCTAGCACAGATACGCAGTATTTT	CASRLGASTDTQYF
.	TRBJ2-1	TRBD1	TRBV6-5	TGTGCCAGCACCCCGGACAGGAGCTCCTACAATGAGCAGTTCTTC	CASTPDRSSYNEQFF
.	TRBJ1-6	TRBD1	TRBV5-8	TGTGCCAGCAGCTCCCGCCGGGGGACAGGGAGTTCACCCCTCCACTTT	CASSSRRGTGSSPLHF
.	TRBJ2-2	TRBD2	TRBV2	TGTGCCGGCAGAAGATCGGGACTAGCAATCGGGGAGCTGTTTTTT	CAGRRSGLAIGELFF
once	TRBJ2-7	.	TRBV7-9	TGTGCCAGCTCTCCCCCGGGGGGCCCCCTGGAGCAGTACTTC	CASSPPGGPLEQYF
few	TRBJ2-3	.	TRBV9	TGTGCCAGCAGCCCCGAGGGTGACGCCAGGAGGACAGATACGCAGTATTTT	CASSPEGDARRTDTQYF
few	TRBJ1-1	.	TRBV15	TGTGCCACCATCCGGACAGTTAACACTGAAGCTTTCTTT	CATIRTVNTEAFF
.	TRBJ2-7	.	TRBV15	TGTGCCACCAGCGGCGTATTAGGAGAAAATCCGCCGTCCGAGCAGTACTTC	CATSGVLGENPPSEQYF
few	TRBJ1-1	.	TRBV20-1	TGCAGTCATCTATCGGGAACTGAAGCTTTCTTT	CSHLSGTEAFF
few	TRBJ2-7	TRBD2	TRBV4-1	TGCGCCAGCAGCCCGACCGGGGGGGAGTACGAGCAGTACTTC	CASSPTGGEYEQYF
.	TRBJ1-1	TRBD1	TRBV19	TGTGCCAGTAGTCCCACAGGGGACTCTGAAGCTTTCTTT	CASSPTGDSEAFF
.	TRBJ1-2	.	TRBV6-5	TGTGCCAGCAACAAGCGGACGGGGGGTGGGTATGGCTACACCTTC	CASNKRTGGGYGYTF
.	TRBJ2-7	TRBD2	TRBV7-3	TGTGCCAGCAGCTTAGAGCGGGACTACGAGCAGTACTTC	CASSLERDYEQYF
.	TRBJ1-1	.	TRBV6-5	TGTGCCAGCAGGGCTGACAGGTCTGGGAACACTGAAGCTTTCTTT	CASRADRSGNTEAFF
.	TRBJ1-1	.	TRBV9	TGTGCCAGCAGCGGCCATCGGGAGGCAGAACCTGAAGCTTTCTTT	CASSGHREAEPEAFF
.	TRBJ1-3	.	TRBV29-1	TGCAGCGGCGTCAGGGGAAACGGAAACACCATATATTTT	CSGVRGNGNTIYF
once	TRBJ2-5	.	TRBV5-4	TGTGCCAGCAGCTTGATGGGACTGATCCAAGAGACCCAGTACTTC	CASSLMGLIQETQYF
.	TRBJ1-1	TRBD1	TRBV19	TGTGCCAGTAGGTGGGGACAGGGAGGCACTGAAGCTTTCTTT	CASRWGQGGTEAFF
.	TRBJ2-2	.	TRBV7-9	TGTGCCAGCAGCTTCCTCACGGACACCGGGGAGCTGTTTTTT	CASSFLTDTGELFF
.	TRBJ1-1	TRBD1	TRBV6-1	TGTGCCAGCAGTTTCAGACAGGGGAACACTGAAGCTTTCTTT	CASSFRQGNTEAFF
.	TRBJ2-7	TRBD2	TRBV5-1	TGCGCCAGCAGCGGCGCGGGAGACTCCTACGAGCAGTACTTC	CASSGAGDSYEQYF
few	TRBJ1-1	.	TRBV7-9	TGTGCCAGCAGCTTAACCTCAGGGAACACTGAAGCTTTCTTT	CASSLTSGNTEAFF
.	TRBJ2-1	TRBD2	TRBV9	TGTGCCAGCAGCGTAGGTCCAGCGGGGGACTACAATGAGCAGTTCTTC	CASSVGPAGDYNEQFF
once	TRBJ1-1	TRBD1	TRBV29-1	TGCAGCGTTGATGACCAGGGACAGATGAACACTGAAGCTTTCTTT	CSVDDQGQMNTEAFF
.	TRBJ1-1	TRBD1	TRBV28	TGTGCCAGCAGTTCCTACAGGGGTAGGACTGAAGCTTTCTTT	CASSSYRGRTEAFF
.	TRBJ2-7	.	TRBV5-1	TGCGCCAGCAGCCACACACGGGACTCCCTCCAGCAGTACTTC	CASSHTRDSLQQYF
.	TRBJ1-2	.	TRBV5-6	TGTGCCAGCAGCTTACAGTATGGCTACACCTTC	CASSLQYGYTF